This entry lists 19 T cell receptor beta chains sequenced from one sample in a study of identifying expanded T cells in peripheral blood. Measured with immunoSEQ multiplex PCR; TCRdb has only the in-frame clones, and not every one. The table lists 65,000 to 95,000 clones, around 84% of them singletons. Sequencing was carried out using blood. Receptors originate from a person aged 18 to 75 in good health.

In nucleotides, the CDR3 is TGTGCCGCCCTCGGGCCGGCGACAAACGCTGGAAACACCATATATTTT. Translating gives CAALGPATNAGNTIYF. This chain uses TRBV28 with TRBJ1-3; D remains unclear. CDR3 size: 16 residues. CDR1 is MDHEN and CDR2 is SYDVKM in the germline V gene. Trimming took 11 bases from V and 2 from J, leaving 22 bases between them.

The V and J genes are TRBV19 and TRBJ1-5; unclear D gene. With 5 bases removed from V and 2 bases from J, the gap between germline ends came to 16 bases. CDR1 is LNHDA, CDR2 SQIVND, per germline (reference sequence). The CDR3 consists of 16 residues. CDR3 sequence: CASSGPGRGGNQPQHF. The CDR3 DNA reads TGTGCCAGTAGTGGGCCGGGCCGTGGAGGCAATCAGCCCCAGCATTTT.

V and J are TRBV19 and TRBJ1-5; D is perhaps TRBD1 (5 bases). The germline V and J ends were trimmed by 0 bases and 0 bases, with 15 bases remaining between them. Germline CDR1 and CDR2: LNHDA and SQIVND (reference sequence). This CDR3 is built from 18 residues. The CDR3 reads CASSIDGAGTHSNQPQHF. The CDR3 bases are TGTGCCAGTAGTATAGATGGGGCAGGAACCCATAGCAATCAGCCCCAGCATTTT.

Here the CDR3 reads CASRGQPASGKVGRSSYEQYF. Written as DNA, the CDR3 is TGTGCCAGCAGGGGACAGCCGGCTAGCGGGAAAGTTGGACGGAGCTCCTACGAGCAGTACTTC. This rearrangement joins TRBV2 to TRBJ2-7; 9 bases match TRBD2. CDR1 and CDR2 from the germline V gene are SNHLY and FYNNEI. J was trimmed by 0 bases and V by 6 bases; bases with no gene match: 24. This CDR3 has 21 amino acids.

The chain couples TRBV10-3 to TRBJ1-5; D is perhaps TRBD1 (5 bases). Per germline, CDR1 ENHRY and CDR2 SYGVKD. The length of the CDR3 is 13 residues. Deletions cut 0 bases from V and 7 bases from J, with 7 bases between. The CDR3 DNA reads TGTGCCATCAGTGAGTCGACAGTACAGCCCCAGCATTTT. Amino acids: CAISESTVQPQHF.

This chain uses TRBV2 with TRBJ1-5; D unresolved. CDR1 and CDR2 (germline): SNHLY, FYNNEI. Trimming pared 6 bases from V and 0 bases from J, leaving 18 bases between. The CDR3 extends over 17 amino acids. The CDR3 nucleotides read TGTGCCAGCAGCCCAGCGCACACAAGCCATAGCAATCAGCCCCAGCATTTT. Translation: CASSPAHTSHSNQPQHF.

The rearrangement links TRBV28 to TRBJ2-6; 10 nucleotides agree with TRBD2. J was trimmed by 4 bases and V by 7 bases; bases with no gene match: 7. The length of the CDR3 is 16 residues. In germline, CDR1 is MDHEN, CDR2 SYDVKM. Here the CDR3 DNA reads TGTGCCAGCACGGGATCTAGCGGGAGCGGGGCCAACGTCCTGACTTTC. Encoded protein: CASTGSSGSGANVLTF.

This sequence joins TRBV19 and TRBJ2-2, with D possibly TRBD2 on 5 matching bases. CDR3 length equals 13 residues. Deletions cut 3 bases from V and 5 bases from J, with 7 bases between. From germline, CDR1 is LNHDA and CDR2 SQIVND (reference sequence). The CDR3 DNA reads TGTGCCAGTAGTATCGGAGGAACCGGGGAGCTGTTTTTT. Its translation: CASSIGGTGELFF.

This clone was seen only once. The rearrangement links TRBV6-5 to TRBJ1-2; a weak D match, TRBD1 (6 bases). Trimming removed 6 bases at V and 6 bases at J, with 17 bases between. CDR1 and CDR2 (germline): MNHEY, SVGAGI. There are 14 residues in the CDR3. The CDR3 is CASSLGGQSNGYTF. The CDR3 DNA reads as TGTGCCAGCAGCCTAGGGGGGCAGTCTAATGGCTACACCTTC.

V and J are TRBV28 and TRBJ1-3; D call uncertain. Germline V gene lookup returns CDR1 MDHEN and CDR2 SYDVKM. There are 15 residues in the CDR3. V lost 6 bases and J lost 0, with 12 bases in between. The CDR3 DNA reads TGTGCCAGCAGCGAACACCGACCCTCTGGAAACACCATATATTTT. This encodes CASSEHRPSGNTIYF.

This clone was observed once. This chain joins TRBV5-6 and TRBJ2-7; D possibly corresponds to TRBD2 (5 bases). This CDR3 spans 12 amino acids. V was shortened by 2 bases and J by 3 bases, with 6 bases between the two germline ends. Germline CDR1 SGHDT, CDR2 YYEEEE. Here the CDR3 reads CASSLTSYEQYF. CDR3 coding DNA: TGTGCCAGCAGCTTAACTAGCTACGAGCAGTACTTC.

J is TRBJ2-2 and V is TRBV4-3; D uncertain. Germline CDR1 reads LGHNA; CDR2 reads YSLEER. V lost 7 bases and J lost 2, with 11 bases in between. The CDR3 spans 14 residues. This CDR3 is CASMWGYNTGELFF. The CDR3, as DNA: TGCGCCAGCATGTGGGGATACAACACCGGGGAGCTGTTTTTT.

This clone was detected once. The chain combines TRBV7-2 with TRBJ2-1; no clear D gene. The V end was cut by 1 base, the J end by 6 bases, with 13 bases between. CDR1 and CDR2 (germline): SGHTA, FQGNSA. CDR3 length: 15 amino acids. CDR3 in DNA: TGTGCCAGCAGCTTAGATGGGTCTCCCATCAATGAGCAGTTCTTC. Protein product: CASSLDGSPINEQFF.

The V and J genes are TRBV5-6 and TRBJ1-2, with a weak D call TRBD1 (5 bases). V was pared by 0 bases and J by 4 bases, with 7 bases between. The germline V gene encodes CDR1 SGHDT and CDR2 YYEEEE. The CDR3 extends over 13 amino acids. The CDR3 reads CASSLVTGYGYTF. CDR3 DNA sequence: TGTGCCAGCAGCTTGGTAACAGGCTATGGCTACACCTTC.

V usage is TRBV7-2 and J usage is TRBJ1-5; 7 nucleotides match TRBD1. There are 16 residues in the CDR3. Germline V gene sequence: CDR1 SGHTA, CDR2 FQGNSA. Losses at the gene ends were 5 bases for V and 5 bases for J; bases not matched to a gene: 12. CDR3: CASSLQGGRGDQPQHF. CDR3 DNA sequence: TGTGCCAGCAGCCTCCAGGGCGGCAGGGGGGATCAGCCCCAGCATTTT.

The chain carries TRBV5-1 and TRBJ1-2, with TRBD1 identical over 9 bases. CDR1 SGHRS and CDR2 YFSETQ come from the germline V gene. The V gene end was trimmed by 4 bases and the J gene end by 8 bases; junction bases not matched to a gene: 18. This CDR3 has 17 amino acids. The CDR3 protein is CASSPGTGSERSGGYTF. Written as DNA, the CDR3 is TGCGCCAGCAGCCCGGGGACAGGGTCGGAGAGGTCAGGAGGCTACACCTTC.

With respect to this clone: This CDR3 is also generated by other DNA sequences in the sample. The V gene is TRBV19, the J gene TRBJ1-2; 7 bases are shared with TRBD1. Germline CDR1 reads LNHDA; CDR2 reads SQIVND (reference sequence). The CDR3 covers 13 residues. The junction had 5 bases not matched to a gene; V was cut back by 6 bases and J by 4 bases. DNA for the CDR3: TGTGCCAGTAGCGACAGGGATTTCTATGGCTACACCTTC. Its protein product is CASSDRDFYGYTF.

The J gene is TRBJ1-2, the V gene TRBV11-2, with 7 bases that match TRBD1. This CDR3 spans 13 amino acids. The V gene end was trimmed by 1 base and the J gene end by 12 bases; junction bases not matched to a gene: 8. Germline CDR1 is SGHAT and CDR2 is FQNNGV. In DNA, the CDR3 is TGTGCCAGCAGCTTAGCTGGTGACAGGGACCACACCTTC. Protein sequence: CASSLAGDRDHTF.

The genes are TRBV7-8 and TRBJ1-4; 7 positions agree with TRBD1. CDR1 is SGHVS, CDR2 FQNEAQ, per germline. The CDR3 covers 14 residues. V lost 5 bases and J lost 7; bases outside the gene matches: 7. CDR3 sequence reads: CASSPDRVAEKLFF. The CDR3, as DNA: TGTGCCAGCAGCCCAGACAGGGTTGCTGAAAAACTGTTTTTT.